The T cell receptor beta chain described here comes from a study of long-term antiretroviral therapy in people with HIV. Findings of the study overall: Repertoires with HIV possessed tighter CDR3 length spans than those of controls.

Clinicians in the United States treated all participants with HIV. Each specimen consisted of about 0.9-11 million cryopreserved PBMC prior to extraction of DNA. Assay version v3.0 of immunoSEQ was used, and it was run at survey level. Only in-frame clones appear in the TCRdb table, and some are missing; sequencing was by immunoSEQ multiplex PCR. The table has roughly 23,000 clones, 80% to 90% seen once. In regard to this clone: What it binds is not known.

There are 13 residues in the CDR3. Germline values: CDR1 SGHRS, CDR2 YFSETQ. V trimming: 5 bases; J trimming: 3 bases; junction bases outside the gene matches: 4. The TCR comes from a woman between 45 and 65 years old with HIV. The chain employs TRBV5-1 and TRBJ1-1; 7 bases fit TRBD1. Here the sequenced sample was unsorted PBMCs, taken 1.9 years after starting antiretroviral therapy. The CDR3 sequence: CASRWTGDTEAFF. The CDR3, as DNA: TGCGCCAGCAGATGGACAGGAGACACTGAAGCTTTCTTT.